These T cell receptor beta chains were read from a single sample in a study of cytomegalovirus exposure and HLA in healthy donors. TCRdb's copy holds only in-frame clones and misses some; the assay was immunoSEQ multiplex PCR. Among 150,000 to 200,000 clones, 75% to 90% were seen once, and the ten largest hold around 2.1%. The sample comprised PBMCs. The source is a woman between 18 and 29 years old in good health and CMV-seronegative. Each CDR3 is given with its conserved first and last residue. The D gene is left open where the match is weak. Clone size is stated in some rows and not others, as once, few, many or a class when expanded.

J: TRBJ1-4; D: NA; V: TRBV7-9; size: NA; DNA: TGTGCCAGCAGCTTAGCCCCGGGGAAGCAGAATGAAAAACTGTTTTTT; CDR3: CASSLAPGKQNEKLFF
J: TRBJ1-2; D: TRBD1; V: TRBV18; size: NA; DNA: TGTGCCAGCTCACCAAGTCAGGGACAGGGGGCAGCTGGCTACACCTTC; CDR3: CASSPSQGQGAAGYTF
J: TRBJ2-7; D: NA; V: TRBV7-8; size: few; DNA: TGTGCCAGCAGCTCGGGTGGGTACTTC; CDR3: CASSSGGYF
J: TRBJ1-2; D: NA; V: TRBV19; size: few; DNA: TGTGCCAGTAGCTATTCTAGGGAGCATGGCTACACCTTC; CDR3: CASSYSREHGYTF
J: TRBJ2-7; D: TRBD1; V: TRBV6-1; size: NA; DNA: TGTGCCAGCAGTTCCCGGGACAGGGAAAGGCAGTACTTC; CDR3: CASSSRDRERQYF
J: TRBJ1-2; D: TRBD1; V: TRBV5-5; size: NA; DNA: TGTGCCAGCAGCTTACGACAGGGTTCAACTAACTATGGCTACACCTTC; CDR3: CASSLRQGSTNYGYTF
J: TRBJ2-1; D: TRBD2; V: TRBV29-1; size: NA; DNA: TGCAGCGCCCTCTTGCTAGCGGGTAACTACAATGAGCAGTTCTTC; CDR3: CSALLLAGNYNEQFF
J: TRBJ2-2; D: NA; V: TRBV14; size: NA; DNA: TGTGCCAGCAGCCAAGAAATGGCTAGCTTGAACACCGGGGAGCTGTTTTTT; CDR3: CASSQEMASLNTGELFF
J: TRBJ2-5; D: TRBD1; V: TRBV29-1; size: NA; DNA: TGCAGCGCCACCGGGACAGGATGGGAGACCCAGTACTTC; CDR3: CSATGTGWETQYF
J: TRBJ1-1; D: NA; V: TRBV28; size: NA; DNA: TGTGCCAGCAGTTTCGTTTTTCCTGGACAAAGTAGTGCTTTCTTT; CDR3: CASSFVFPGQSSAFF
J: TRBJ2-7; D: TRBD2; V: TRBV27; size: once; DNA: TGTGCCAGCAGTTTTTATCCACCTGGACTAGCGGGGGGGCCGGGGAGCGAGCAGTACTTC; CDR3: CASSFYPPGLAGGPGSEQYF
J: TRBJ1-5; D: NA; V: TRBV6-5; size: few; DNA: TGTGCCAGCGGAGTTTATAGCAATCAGCCCCAGCATTTT; CDR3: CASGVYSNQPQHF
J: TRBJ2-1; D: TRBD2; V: TRBV11-2; size: NA; DNA: TGTGCCAGCAGCTTACCACGAGGAAGCGGGAGGGCCTACAATGAGCAGTTCTTC; CDR3: CASSLPRGSGRAYNEQFF
J: TRBJ2-5; D: TRBD2; V: TRBV7-2; size: NA; DNA: TGTGCCAGCAGCTATCGGACTAGCGGGAGTCGAGAGACCCAGTACTTC; CDR3: CASSYRTSGSRETQYF
J: TRBJ2-6; D: NA; V: TRBV5-4; size: NA; DNA: TGTGCCAGCAGCTTGGAACTGTCTGGGGCCAACGTCCTGACTTTC; CDR3: CASSLELSGANVLTF
J: TRBJ1-4; D: TRBD1; V: TRBV9; size: NA; DNA: TGTGCCAGCAGCGAGGGGACAGCCAATAATGAAAAACTGTTTTTT; CDR3: CASSEGTANNEKLFF
J: TRBJ2-7; D: NA; V: TRBV9; size: few; DNA: TGTGCCAGCAGCGTAGCCAGAGCAGGGGGGCTGGAAGAGCAGTACTTC; CDR3: CASSVARAGGLEEQYF
J: TRBJ1-1; D: NA; V: TRBV7-8; size: NA; DNA: TGTGCCAGCAGCTTAGGGTTGGGTGGAGGTGAAGCTTTCTTT; CDR3: CASSLGLGGGEAFF
J: TRBJ1-2; D: NA; V: TRBV27; size: many; DNA: TGTGCCAGCAGTTTCGCCAGACGGGGGGGCTACACCTTC; CDR3: CASSFARRGGYTF
J: TRBJ2-1; D: TRBD2; V: TRBV7-9; size: NA; DNA: TGTGCCAGCAGCTTCCGGGAGGGCGACAATGAGCAGTTCTTC; CDR3: CASSFREGDNEQFF
J: TRBJ2-1; D: TRBD2; V: TRBV7-2; size: NA; DNA: TGTGCCAGCAGCTTAGGGGGACTAGCGGGAGGGCAAAATGAGCAGTTCTTC; CDR3: CASSLGGLAGGQNEQFF
J: TRBJ2-7; D: NA; V: TRBV5-1; size: NA; DNA: TGCGCCAGCAGCTTGGTGTCAGGCAGCTCCTACGAGCAGTACTTC; CDR3: CASSLVSGSSYEQYF
J: TRBJ2-3; D: NA; V: TRBV5-1; size: NA; DNA: TGCGCCAGCAGCTGGTCAGAAGATACGCAGTATTTT; CDR3: CASSWSEDTQYF
J: TRBJ2-5; D: NA; V: TRBV7-9; size: NA; DNA: TGTGCCAGCAGCTTATCCGCGGGAGAGGGGGCCCAGTACTTC; CDR3: CASSLSAGEGAQYF
J: TRBJ1-1; D: NA; V: TRBV4-1; size: NA; DNA: TGCGCCAGCAGCCAGACCGGGTTTACCACGGGCACTGAAGCTTTCTTT; CDR3: CASSQTGFTTGTEAFF
J: TRBJ1-1; D: TRBD1; V: TRBV11-2; size: NA; DNA: TGTGCCAGCAGCCCGGGACAGGGGTCCTACATGAACACTGAAGCTTTCTTT; CDR3: CASSPGQGSYMNTEAFF
J: TRBJ2-4; D: TRBD1; V: TRBV5-4; size: NA; DNA: TGTGCCAGCAGCTTGGATCAGGGGGCGGCAAACATTCAGTACTTC; CDR3: CASSLDQGAANIQYF
J: TRBJ1-1; D: NA; V: TRBV6-1; size: NA; DNA: TGTGCCAGCACCCTAGTTAACACTGAAGCTTTCTTT; CDR3: CASTLVNTEAFF
J: TRBJ2-7; D: TRBD1; V: TRBV5-1; size: NA; DNA: TGCGCCAGCAGCCTCGCGTCCTCCGGGACAGGGTACTACGAGCAGTACTTC; CDR3: CASSLASSGTGYYEQYF
J: TRBJ2-2; D: TRBD1; V: TRBV7-9; size: NA; DNA: TGTGCCAGCAGTTTGACCGGGACAGGGAACACCGGGGAGCTGTTTTTT; CDR3: CASSLTGTGNTGELFF
J: TRBJ2-1; D: TRBD2; V: TRBV19; size: NA; DNA: TGTGCCAGTAGTATCAGGAGCGGGAGGATCAATGAGCAGTTCTTC; CDR3: CASSIRSGRINEQFF
J: TRBJ1-2; D: TRBD1; V: TRBV2; size: NA; DNA: TGTGCCAGCAGTGAAGCGGGAATCAGGGGGCTAGGCTACACCTTC; CDR3: CASSEAGIRGLGYTF
J: TRBJ1-4; D: NA; V: TRBV27; size: NA; DNA: TGTGCCAGCAGTTTACTGTCCTCTCGGGAAAAACTGTTTTTT; CDR3: CASSLLSSREKLFF
J: TRBJ2-3; D: TRBD2; V: TRBV4-3; size: NA; DNA: TGCGCCAGCAGCCAAGAAGGGCGGGGGACGCCAGATACGCAGTATTTT; CDR3: CASSQEGRGTPDTQYF
J: TRBJ2-1; D: TRBD1; V: TRBV11-3; size: NA; DNA: TGTGCCAGCAGCACCAGGGACACAGGGGACTACAATGAGCAGTTCTTC; CDR3: CASSTRDTGDYNEQFF
J: TRBJ1-1; D: TRBD1; V: TRBV7-2; size: NA; DNA: TGTGCCAGCAGCCGACCAACGACAGGGGCAGTGAACACTGAAGCTTTCTTT; CDR3: CASSRPTTGAVNTEAFF
J: TRBJ2-7; D: NA; V: TRBV29-1; size: NA; DNA: TGCAGCGTTGAGGGAAGTGGGGGGACCGAGCAGTACTTC; CDR3: CSVEGSGGTEQYF
J: TRBJ1-1; D: NA; V: TRBV6-5; size: NA; DNA: TGTGCCAGCAGTTACTCCTGGACAGTGAACACTGAAGCTTTCTTT; CDR3: CASSYSWTVNTEAFF
J: TRBJ1-2; D: NA; V: TRBV27; size: NA; DNA: TGTGCCAGCAGTTTAATGGGCAGGATGGGTAAGTCCTATGGCTACACCTTC; CDR3: CASSLMGRMGKSYGYTF
J: TRBJ1-5; D: NA; V: TRBV27; size: NA; DNA: TGTGCCAGCAGTTCAAGGGGACTAAGCAATCAGCCCCAGCATTTT; CDR3: CASSSRGLSNQPQHF
J: TRBJ2-7; D: NA; V: TRBV5-6; size: NA; DNA: TGTGCCAGCAGCGCCGCCGGGGTCGTGGGCGAGCAGTACTTC; CDR3: CASSAAGVVGEQYF
J: TRBJ2-7; D: NA; V: TRBV7-9; size: NA; DNA: TGTGCCAGCAGCTTAAGACAGGGAGGAGTCTACGAGCAGTACTTC; CDR3: CASSLRQGGVYEQYF
J: TRBJ1-5; D: TRBD1; V: TRBV7-2; size: NA; DNA: TGTGCCAGCAGCTTAGGCACAGGGGGCGAGGGGGCCCAGCATTTT; CDR3: CASSLGTGGEGAQHF
J: TRBJ1-1; D: NA; V: TRBV2; size: NA; DNA: TGTGCCAGCAGGGAGACGTCGAGCGGGGACACTGAAGCTTTCTTT; CDR3: CASRETSSGDTEAFF
J: TRBJ2-3; D: NA; V: TRBV4-1; size: once; DNA: TGCGCCAGCAGGAGGGTAGGAGGGGCAGATACGCAGTATTTT; CDR3: CASRRVGGADTQYF
J: TRBJ2-7; D: TRBD1; V: TRBV18; size: NA; DNA: TGTGCCAGCTCACCAGTAATCGGAGTTAAAGGGACAGGGGTTTTCGAGCAGTACTTC; CDR3: CASSPVIGVKGTGVFEQYF
J: TRBJ2-7; D: TRBD1; V: TRBV27; size: NA; DNA: TGTGCCAGCGGTACCGGGGACAGATTCTACGAGCAGTACTTC; CDR3: CASGTGDRFYEQYF
J: TRBJ1-2; D: NA; V: TRBV19; size: once; DNA: TGTGCCAGTAGCCCCCGGGACGGGAGGTATGGCTACACCTTC; CDR3: CASSPRDGRYGYTF
J: TRBJ2-5; D: NA; V: TRBV5-8; size: NA; DNA: TGTGCCAGCAGCCCGGACATCCAAGAGACCCAGTACTTC; CDR3: CASSPDIQETQYF
J: TRBJ2-2; D: TRBD1; V: TRBV15; size: NA; DNA: TGTGCCACCCGGGACAGGGAGGGAGCCGGGGAGCTGTTTTTT; CDR3: CATRDREGAGELFF
J: TRBJ2-3; D: TRBD2; V: TRBV4-2; size: NA; DNA: TGTGCCAGCAGCCAAGCGAGCGGGGGGGCTTCAGATACGCAGTATTTT; CDR3: CASSQASGGASDTQYF
J: TRBJ2-7; D: TRBD1; V: TRBV11-2; size: NA; DNA: TGTGCCAGCAGCTTTCACCCGGGACAGGGTTCCTACGAGCAGTACTTC; CDR3: CASSFHPGQGSYEQYF
J: TRBJ1-1; D: NA; V: TRBV30; size: NA; DNA: TGTGCCTGGAGTGTAAAGGGACTGGCTTTCTTT; CDR3: CAWSVKGLAFF